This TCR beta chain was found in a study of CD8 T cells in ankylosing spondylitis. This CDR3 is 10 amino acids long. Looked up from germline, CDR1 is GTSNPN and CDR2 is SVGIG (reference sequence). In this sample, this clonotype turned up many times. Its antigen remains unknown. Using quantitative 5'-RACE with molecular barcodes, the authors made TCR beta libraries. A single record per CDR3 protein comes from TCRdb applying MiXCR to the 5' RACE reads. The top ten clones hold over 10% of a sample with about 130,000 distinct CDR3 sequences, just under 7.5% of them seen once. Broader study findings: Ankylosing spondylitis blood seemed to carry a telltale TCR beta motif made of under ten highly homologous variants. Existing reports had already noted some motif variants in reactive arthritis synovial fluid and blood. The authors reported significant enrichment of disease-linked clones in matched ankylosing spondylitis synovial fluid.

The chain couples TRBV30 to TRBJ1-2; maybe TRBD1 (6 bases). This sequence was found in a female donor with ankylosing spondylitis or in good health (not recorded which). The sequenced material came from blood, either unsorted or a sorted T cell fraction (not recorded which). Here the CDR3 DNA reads TGTGCAGGGGGGGATCGGGGCTACACCTTC. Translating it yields CAGGDRGYTF.